The rows below give T cell receptor beta chains drawn from one sample of a study of blood T cell repertoires in COVID-19. Sequencing used immunoSEQ multiplex PCR; TCRdb keeps in-frame clones, though not all of them. This sample has about 95,000 clones, with about 84% found just once. Specimen: peripheral blood. All receptors come from a human donor in a cohort sampled during active COVID-19. Both conserved end residues are trimmed from each CDR3.

>TRBJ1-1|TRBV6-5
ASSVRGRNTEAF
>TRBJ2-7|TRBV24-1
ATSDLKAGGYEQY
>TRBJ1-3|TRBV19
ASRSFSGNTIY
>TRBJ2-3|TRBV2
ASRTPLAGGAQY
>TRBJ2-1|TRBV3-1/TRBV3-2
ASSELPGQGVRNEQF
>TRBJ1-2|TRBV28
ASSLLTSQNYGYT
>TRBJ1-1|TRBV27
ASKKGQLNTEAF
>TRBJ1-5|TRBV10-3
AISGQGNNQPQH
>TRBJ1-6|TRBV6-5
ASSRTGENSPLH
>TRBJ1-6|TRBV25-1
ASSEVGSNSPLH
>TRBJ1-2|TRBV28
ASSLYGAGQGAASNYGYT
>TRBJ2-7|TRBV18
ASSPKQGAGSYEQY
>TRBJ2-5|TRBV7-3
ASSPTQGAETQY
>TRBJ1-1|TRBV7-8
ASSSGQGMSAF
>TRBJ1-1|TRBV9
ASSLRTGPGLEAF
>TRBJ2-3|TRBV19
ASSIGESRGSPKLNTDTQY
>TRBJ1-1|TRBV7-9
ASSLGSGLTEAF
>TRBJ1-3|TRBV6-5
ASRQGAAGNTIY
>TRBJ2-2|TRBV18
ASSPLAGGPRTGELF
>TRBJ2-5|TRBV2
ASSEEARVHGAQY
>TRBJ1-6|TRBV19
ASSAQQGASPLH
>TRBJ2-2|TRBV7-2
ASSPGSSNTGELF
>TRBJ2-3|TRBV15
ATSRDSKNWQAYTDTQY
>TRBJ2-7|TRBV5-4
ASGLAGRTTTGGYEQY
>TRBJ1-5|TRBV28
ASSLGAQRQPQH
>TRBJ2-7|TRBV18
ASSPARVVRGYEQY
>TRBJ2-7|TRBV11-2
ASSQPGVYEQY
>TRBJ1-2|TRBV28
ASSLTLNYGYT
>TRBJ2-5|TRBV12-3/TRBV12-4
ASRRGVQETQY
>TRBJ1-1|TRBV2
ASPGVRGEAF
>TRBJ2-1|TRBV3-1/TRBV3-2
ASTSRGLLGDEQF
>TRBJ1-5|TRBV18
ASSQGNQPQH
>TRBJ2-1|TRBV11-3
ASSSSGDYNEQF
>TRBJ1-1|TRBV18
ASSPQGVNTEAF
>TRBJ1-5|TRBV2
ASSLTLGTGVPYSNQPQH
>TRBJ2-3|TRBV28
ATFQTGPFRDTQY
>TRBJ1-1|TRBV7-2
ASSLAQTLNTEAF
>TRBJ1-2|TRBV18
ASSGQGTANYGYT
>TRBJ1-2|TRBV28
ASSGSERRGYT
>TRBJ1-2|TRBV11-2
ASSLDHGNNYGYT
>TRBJ1-2|TRBV28
ASSFFSRGQGGYT
>TRBJ2-5|TRBV12-3/TRBV12-4
ASSLAEETQY
>TRBJ1-1|TRBV19
ASSMLSGSTEAF
>TRBJ2-3|TRBV10-1
ASSGAGGPDTQY
>TRBJ2-1|TRBV7-2
ASSYNNEQF
>TRBJ1-5|TRBV3-1/TRBV3-2
ASSPIPSNQPQH
>TRBJ2-1|TRBV27
ASRLGGGTFYEQF
>TRBJ1-2|TRBV27
ASSFRDSPVGYT
>TRBJ2-5|TRBV19
ASRKSGSGETQY
>TRBJ1-1|TRBV5-1
ASSLLSGNLMNTEAF